The rows below give T cell receptor beta chains drawn from one sample of a study of cytomegalovirus exposure and HLA in healthy donors. Repertoires were generated with immunoSEQ multiplex PCR, while TCRdb's copy carries only in-frame clones and drops some. The sample includes around 190,000 clones, about 69% of them seen just once. The specimen sequenced was PBMCs. The receptors were sampled from a man aged 30-40 years in good health and CMV-seropositive. Both conserved end residues are part of each CDR3. Each record gives: V gene, J gene, D gene, clone size, CDR3 protein, CDR3 DNA. The D gene is left open where the match is weak. Some rows mark clone size as missing; the rest say once, few, many or name a class of expanded clone.

V: TRBV6-5; J: TRBJ2-1; D: TRBD2; size: -; CDR3: CASSPGGGRWDEQFF; DNA: TGTGCCAGCAGCCCGGGAGGTGGGCGGTGGGATGAGCAGTTCTTC
V: TRBV18; J: TRBJ1-3; D: TRBD1; size: -; CDR3: CASSPLGQGLSGNTIYF; DNA: TGTGCCAGCTCACCTTTGGGACAGGGCCTGTCCGGAAACACCATATATTTT
V: TRBV29-1; J: TRBJ1-1; D: -; size: -; CDR3: CSVPGRRGTEAFF; DNA: TGCAGCGTCCCCGGGAGGAGAGGCACTGAAGCTTTCTTT
V: TRBV5-6; J: TRBJ2-3; D: TRBD2; size: once; CDR3: CASSPLAGVGPDTQYF; DNA: TGTGCCAGCAGCCCGTTAGCGGGAGTCGGCCCAGATACGCAGTATTTT
V: TRBV25-1; J: TRBJ2-5; D: -; size: -; CDR3: CASSESGTEETQYF; DNA: TGTGCCAGCAGTGAATCTGGGACTGAAGAGACCCAGTACTTC
V: TRBV27; J: TRBJ1-5; D: TRBD1; size: -; CDR3: CASSLRTGHQPQHF; DNA: TGTGCCAGCAGTTTACGGACAGGACATCAGCCCCAGCATTTT
V: TRBV13; J: TRBJ2-1; D: -; size: -; CDR3: CASRQVSGHSYNEQFF; DNA: TGTGCCAGCAGGCAAGTATCAGGGCATTCCTACAATGAGCAGTTCTTC
V: TRBV14; J: TRBJ2-1; D: -; size: -; CDR3: CASRPPGSTYNEQFF; DNA: TGTGCCAGCAGACCGCCCGGGAGCACCTACAATGAGCAGTTCTTC
V: TRBV7-6; J: TRBJ2-3; D: -; size: -; CDR3: CASSTTRTTDTQYF; DNA: TGTGCCAGCAGCACAACTAGGACCACAGATACGCAGTATTTT
V: TRBV6-6; J: TRBJ2-3; D: TRBD2; size: few; CDR3: CASSLAGGSTDTQYF; DNA: TGTGCCAGCAGTTTAGCGGGAGGTAGCACAGATACGCAGTATTTT
V: TRBV29-1; J: TRBJ1-2; D: TRBD1; size: -; CDR3: CSGVDSTGGYGYTF; DNA: TGCAGCGGCGTCGACTCGACAGGGGGCTATGGCTACACCTTC
V: TRBV11-2; J: TRBJ1-3; D: -; size: -; CDR3: CASTPGTGNTIYF; DNA: TGTGCCAGCACACCAGGGACTGGAAACACCATATATTTT
V: TRBV7-9; J: TRBJ2-3; D: -; size: few; CDR3: CASSLNGGATDTQYF; DNA: TGTGCCAGCAGCTTAAACGGGGGAGCGACAGATACGCAGTATTTT
V: TRBV29-1; J: TRBJ1-5; D: -; size: -; CDR3: CSVTVGLTNQPQHF; DNA: TGCAGTGTGACAGTGGGACTGACCAATCAGCCCCAGCATTTT
V: TRBV28; J: TRBJ1-1; D: TRBD1; size: -; CDR3: CASRMGTVATAFF; DNA: TGTGCCAGCAGAATGGGGACAGTTGCGACGGCTTTCTTT
V: TRBV28; J: TRBJ2-3; D: TRBD1; size: -; CDR3: CASSGQGIDTQYF; DNA: TGTGCCAGCAGCGGACAGGGCATAGATACGCAGTATTTT
V: TRBV7-2; J: TRBJ2-7; D: TRBD1; size: once; CDR3: CASSYRDRGRNEQYF; DNA: TGTGCCAGCAGCTACAGGGACAGGGGGAGAAACGAGCAGTACTTC
V: TRBV5-4; J: TRBJ1-4; D: -; size: -; CDR3: CASSAYRGEKLFF; DNA: TGTGCCAGCAGCGCTTATCGGGGGGAAAAACTGTTTTTT
V: TRBV29-1; J: TRBJ1-2; D: -; size: -; CDR3: CSVVGQTMGYGYTF; DNA: TGCAGCGTTGTTGGACAGACTATGGGGTATGGCTACACCTTC
V: TRBV18; J: TRBJ1-6; D: -; size: few; CDR3: CASSPRQGNESPLHF; DNA: TGTGCCAGCTCACCACGTCAGGGAAATGAGTCACCCCTCCACTTT
V: TRBV9; J: TRBJ1-1; D: -; size: -; CDR3: CASNPSGNTEAFF; DNA: TGTGCCAGCAACCCTTCCGGGAACACTGAAGCTTTCTTT
V: TRBV6-6; J: TRBJ1-2; D: TRBD1; size: -; CDR3: CASSLAGGASSYGYTF; DNA: TGTGCCAGCAGTTTGGCAGGGGGCGCCTCATCCTATGGCTACACCTTC
V: TRBV28; J: TRBJ2-7; D: TRBD1; size: -; CDR3: CASRLTGTGGYEQYF; DNA: TGTGCCAGCAGGTTGACCGGGACAGGAGGCTACGAGCAGTACTTC
V: TRBV7-9; J: TRBJ2-1; D: -; size: -; CDR3: CASSLSTSYNEQFF; DNA: TGTGCCAGCAGCCTCAGTACATCCTACAATGAGCAGTTCTTC
V: TRBV11-2; J: TRBJ2-3; D: TRBD2; size: -; CDR3: CASSLEGLAGSTDTQYF; DNA: TGTGCCAGCAGCTTAGAGGGGCTAGCGGGAAGCACAGATACGCAGTATTTT
V: TRBV27; J: TRBJ2-1; D: -; size: -; CDR3: CASSFFLSSYNEQFF; DNA: TGTGCCAGCAGTTTTTTCCTGAGCTCCTACAATGAGCAGTTCTTC
V: TRBV28; J: TRBJ2-7; D: TRBD1; size: -; CDR3: CASSLGQGGEQYF; DNA: TGTGCCAGCAGTTTGGGACAGGGGGGCGAGCAGTACTTC
V: TRBV30; J: TRBJ1-1; D: -; size: -; CDR3: CAWNPPRTENTEAFF; DNA: TGTGCCTGGAACCCCCCTCGGACAGAGAACACTGAAGCTTTCTTT
V: TRBV7-9; J: TRBJ1-1; D: -; size: -; CDR3: CSSSLARHLLNTEAFF; DNA: TGTTCCAGCAGCTTAGCAAGACATCTATTGAACACTGAAGCTTTCTTT
V: TRBV6-1; J: TRBJ2-7; D: -; size: -; CDR3: CASCRGSYEQYF; DNA: TGTGCCAGCTGCCGGGGCTCCTACGAGCAGTACTTC
V: TRBV28; J: TRBJ2-1; D: TRBD2; size: -; CDR3: CASSLLAGSINEQFF; DNA: TGTGCCAGCAGTTTACTAGCGGGGTCCATCAATGAGCAGTTCTTC
V: TRBV29-1; J: TRBJ2-2; D: TRBD1; size: -; CDR3: CSVESRAGGATGELFF; DNA: TGCAGCGTTGAATCCAGGGCAGGGGGCGCAACCGGGGAGCTGTTTTTT
V: TRBV27; J: TRBJ2-7; D: TRBD1; size: -; CDR3: CASRGQSYYEQYF; DNA: TGTGCCAGCAGGGGACAGAGTTACTACGAGCAGTACTTC
V: TRBV30; J: TRBJ1-6; D: -; size: -; CDR3: CAWMAGSYNSPLHF; DNA: TGTGCCTGGATGGCGGGCTCCTATAATTCACCCCTCCACTTT
V: TRBV11-3; J: TRBJ2-2; D: -; size: -; CDR3: CASSLEVTGAVFF; DNA: TGTGCCAGCAGCTTAGAGGTCACCGGAGCGGTGTTTTTT
V: TRBV6-1; J: TRBJ2-7; D: -; size: -; CDR3: CASKQLAGQQAEQYF; DNA: TGTGCCAGCAAGCAGTTGGCAGGCCAGCAGGCCGAGCAGTACTTC
V: TRBV9; J: TRBJ2-2; D: -; size: -; CDR3: CASSIGTPNTGELFF; DNA: TGTGCCAGCAGCATCGGGACACCGAACACCGGGGAGCTGTTTTTT
V: TRBV7-9; J: TRBJ1-2; D: -; size: once; CDR3: CASSLGAEARYGYTF; DNA: TGTGCCAGCAGCTTAGGAGCCGAGGCGAGGTATGGCTACACCTTC
V: TRBV6-5; J: TRBJ1-4; D: TRBD1; size: few; CDR3: CASIDDREVGEKLFF; DNA: TGTGCCAGCATCGACGACAGGGAAGTTGGAGAAAAACTGTTTTTT
V: TRBV7-9; J: TRBJ2-3; D: -; size: -; CDR3: CASSRPGGLRGATDTQYF; DNA: TGTGCCAGCAGCCGACCCGGAGGGTTACGGGGGGCCACAGATACGCAGTATTTT
V: TRBV6-5; J: TRBJ2-7; D: -; size: -; CDR3: CASSYDGAGYEQYF; DNA: TGTGCCAGCAGTTACGATGGGGCTGGGTACGAGCAGTACTTC
V: TRBV29-1; J: TRBJ2-5; D: -; size: -; CDR3: CSVVGLIIQETQYF; DNA: TGCAGCGTTGTGGGCCTAATAATCCAAGAGACCCAGTACTTC
V: TRBV4-3; J: TRBJ2-3; D: -; size: -; CDR3: CASSQDLSSTDTQYF; DNA: TGCGCCAGCAGCCAAGACCTTTCTAGCACAGATACGCAGTATTTT
V: TRBV28; J: TRBJ1-5; D: -; size: -; CDR3: CASSYGRRGSNQPQHF; DNA: TGTGCCAGCAGTTACGGGCGCAGGGGTAGCAATCAGCCCCAGCATTTT
V: TRBV18; J: TRBJ1-4; D: -; size: once; CDR3: CASSPIQDEKLFF; DNA: TGTGCCAGCTCACCAATACAGGATGAAAAACTGTTTTTT
V: TRBV7-2; J: TRBJ1-1; D: -; size: once; CDR3: CASSLATRLRGTEAFF; DNA: TGTGCCAGCAGCTTAGCCACAAGACTACGTGGTACTGAAGCTTTCTTT
V: TRBV7-9; J: TRBJ1-3; D: TRBD1; size: few; CDR3: CASSPQGGPGNTIYF; DNA: TGTGCCAGCAGCCCCCAGGGGGGCCCTGGAAACACCATATATTTT
V: TRBV14; J: TRBJ2-5; D: TRBD2; size: -; CDR3: CASSQERRGAQYF; DNA: TGTGCCAGCAGCCAGGAGCGACGGGGGGCCCAGTACTTC
V: TRBV2; J: TRBJ2-1; D: TRBD2; size: -; CDR3: CASSRSGGHGNEQFF; DNA: TGTGCCAGCAGCCGCAGCGGGGGGCACGGGAATGAGCAGTTCTTC
V: TRBV29-1; J: TRBJ1-4; D: -; size: -; CDR3: CSVGTSDGEKLFF; DNA: TGCAGCGTTGGGACATCCGATGGGGAAAAACTGTTTTTT
V: TRBV4-3; J: TRBJ2-1; D: -; size: -; CDR3: CASSQEAPPGGGEQFF; DNA: TGCGCCAGCAGCCAAGAAGCCCCGCCGGGGGGCGGCGAGCAGTTCTTC
V: TRBV7-9; J: TRBJ1-6; D: TRBD1; size: -; CDR3: CASREQGRGSPLHF; DNA: TGTGCCAGCAGGGAACAGGGGCGGGGTTCACCCCTCCACTTT
V: TRBV5-4; J: TRBJ2-5; D: TRBD1; size: few; CDR3: CASSSPRTGRGETQYF; DNA: TGTGCCAGCAGCTCCCCTCGGACAGGGCGAGGCGAGACCCAGTACTTC
V: TRBV4-2; J: TRBJ2-1; D: TRBD2; size: -; CDR3: CASSQAEGGTRNEQFF; DNA: TGTGCCAGCAGCCAAGCCGAAGGAGGGACTAGGAATGAGCAGTTCTTC
V: TRBV9; J: TRBJ2-5; D: TRBD2; size: -; CDR3: CASSVDRTSGTETQYF; DNA: TGTGCCAGCAGCGTAGATCGGACTAGCGGGACTGAGACCCAGTACTTC
V: TRBV6-5; J: TRBJ2-7; D: TRBD1; size: -; CDR3: CASRIRQGTYEQYF; DNA: TGTGCCAGCAGAATTAGACAGGGGACCTACGAGCAGTACTTC
V: TRBV27; J: TRBJ1-2; D: -; size: -; CDR3: CASSPTSNYGYTF; DNA: TGTGCCAGCAGTCCGACAAGTAACTATGGCTACACCTTC
V: TRBV6-5; J: TRBJ1-2; D: -; size: -; CDR3: CASSYSGGQHYGYTF; DNA: TGTGCCAGCAGTTACTCGGGTGGACAGCACTATGGCTACACCTTC